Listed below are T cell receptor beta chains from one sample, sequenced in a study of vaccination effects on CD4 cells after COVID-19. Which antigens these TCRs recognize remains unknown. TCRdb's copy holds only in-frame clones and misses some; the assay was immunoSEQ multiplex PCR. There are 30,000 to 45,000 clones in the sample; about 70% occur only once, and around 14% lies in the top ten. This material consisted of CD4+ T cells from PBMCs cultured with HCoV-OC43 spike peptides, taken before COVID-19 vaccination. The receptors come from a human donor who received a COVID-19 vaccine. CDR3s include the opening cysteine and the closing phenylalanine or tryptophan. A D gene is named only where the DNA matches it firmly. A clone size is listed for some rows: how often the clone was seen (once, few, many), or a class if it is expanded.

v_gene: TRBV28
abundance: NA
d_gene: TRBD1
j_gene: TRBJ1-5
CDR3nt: TGTGCCAACCGGGGACAGGGTTTTAATCAGCCCCAGCATTTT
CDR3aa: CANRGQGFNQPQHF

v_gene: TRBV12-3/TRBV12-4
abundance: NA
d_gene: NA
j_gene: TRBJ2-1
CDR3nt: TGTGCCAGCAGTACCCGCACCGGCAAGCAGTTCTTC
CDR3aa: CASSTRTGKQFF

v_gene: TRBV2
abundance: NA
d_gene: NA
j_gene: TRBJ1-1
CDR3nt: TGTGCCAGCAGTGACGGCGGGGCCGGGGCTTTCTTT
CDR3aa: CASSDGGAGAFF

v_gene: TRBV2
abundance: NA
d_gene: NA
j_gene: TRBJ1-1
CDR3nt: TGTGCCAGCAGCGCAGGGGAGGGCACTGAAGCTTTCTTT
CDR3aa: CASSAGEGTEAFF

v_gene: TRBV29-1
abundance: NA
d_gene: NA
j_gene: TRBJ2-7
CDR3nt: TGCAGCGTTGAGCATTCCGGGACACGCGAGCAGTACTTC
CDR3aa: CSVEHSGTREQYF

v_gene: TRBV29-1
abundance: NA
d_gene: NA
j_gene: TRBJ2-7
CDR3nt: TGCAGCGTTGAAGAGGGGGCACAAGGATCCTACGAGCAGTACTTC
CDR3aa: CSVEEGAQGSYEQYF

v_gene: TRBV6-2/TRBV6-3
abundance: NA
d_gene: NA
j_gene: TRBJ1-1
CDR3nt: TGTGCCAGCAGTTACCGGGACAACACTGAAGCTTTCTTT
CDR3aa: CASSYRDNTEAFF

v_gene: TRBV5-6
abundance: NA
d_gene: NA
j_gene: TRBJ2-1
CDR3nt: TGTGCCAGCAGCTTGGGTACCACCCGGGGAAATGAGCAGTTCTTC
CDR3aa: CASSLGTTRGNEQFF

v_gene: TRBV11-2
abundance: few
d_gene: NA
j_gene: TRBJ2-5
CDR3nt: TGTGCCAGCAGCTTAGGGTCGTTGGGGCGTCGGAAAAAAGAGACCCAGTACTTC
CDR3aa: CASSLGSLGRRKKETQYF

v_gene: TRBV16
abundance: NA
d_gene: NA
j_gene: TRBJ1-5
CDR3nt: TGTGCCAGCAGCCAAAATACAGTCTTTAGCAATCAGCCCCAGCATTTT
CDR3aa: CASSQNTVFSNQPQHF